The source of this T cell receptor beta chain is a study of T cells in Graves' hyperthyroidism and ophthalmopathy (dated by TCRdb to about 2019). Background on the whole study: Peripheral blood samples were taken at the time of initial diagnosis, prior to any treatment. TCR V-J signatures able to tell the groups apart were searched for in a discovery cohort of 90 to 100 patients, of whom more than 40 had Graves' ophthalmopathy and about 60 had stable Graves' hyperthyroidism. Prospective prediction of ophthalmopathy was tested in an independent validation cohort consisting of fewer than 20 hyperthyroidism patients and around 16 patients who later progressed to ophthalmopathy. The roughly 100 discovery patients were randomly divided into training and test sets at a 7:3 ratio. Thyroid tissue and blood T-cell repertoires from six Graves' hyperthyroidism patients were also compared in the study. After blood sampling, hyperthyroidism patients were treated with methimazole at a starting dose of 30 mg daily, and ophthalmopathy patients were treated with high-dose intravenous methylprednisolone. The paper reports TCR Vbeta CDR3 sequencing of over 120 peripheral blood samples: around 41 ophthalmopathy, 70 to 85 hyperthyroidism and roughly 17 progressor patients. General findings and caveats noted by the study authors: Blood samples also contained most of the expanded thyroid clonotypes (frequency above 0.001), which suggests that blood repertoires may reflect thyroid immune responses. No statistical method was used to fix the sample size in advance, and group allocation was not hidden from the investigators. In validation, the model predicted progression to ophthalmopathy with approximately 71% sensitivity and approximately 74% specificity, a median of approximately 6.7 months before onset. A 13 V-J signature model separated ophthalmopathy from stable hyperthyroidism, with approximately 86% sensitivity and roughly 82% specificity in cross-validation and 80%/75% in testing.

The TCR beta CDR3 regions were amplified from the RNA transcripts. For the first round of RT-PCR on the TCR CDR3, the HTBI primer set was used together with the Qiagen OneStep RT-PCR kit. Libraries were constructed in a second round of multiplex PCR, after which size selection and purification were carried out. Paired-end sequencing of the libraries was performed with 100 bp reads on an Illumina HiSeq2000. Regarding the original processing steps: Raw data were processed with SOAPnuke, discarding reads with adapters, uncalled bases, mean Phred below 15, or no exact constant-primer or identifier match. High-quality paired reads were merged using COPE v1.2.5, and each unique nucleotide sequence was defined as a clonotype. Clonotypes were aligned to IMGT TRBV, TRBD and TRBJ reference segments using MiTCR v1.1. Only V-J combinations with frequency above 0.0001, covering approximately 99% of repertoires, were analysed. The TCS score was defined as F50 (clonal expansion) divided by E x V (chaos), with BLOSUM62-based TCRdist calculated between CDR3 peptides within each V-J. Welch's t-statistics and random forest reduced roughly 530 V-J features to 13, which were used in a naive Bayes classifier (R e1071). Clones were called with MiXCR by TCRdb after fastp trimmed the public reads at Q25, and only in-frame beta chains were retained. Rows are unified per CDR3 protein, each entry keeping the most common DNA and genes. The V and J calls reflect TCRdb's pipeline rather than the authors' work. This sample gives fewer than 850,000 distinct CDR3 sequences in total; approximately 15% of them show up just once. The top ten clones comprise around 15% of the sample.

Stable Graves' hyperthyroidism was defined as the absence of progression to ophthalmopathy over 18 months of follow-up. Hyperthyroidism patients were newly diagnosed, with disease duration under 2 months, and aged 18 to 65 years. Patients with uncontrolled infections, other autoimmune diseases, pregnancy or lactation were excluded. Diagnoses relied on clinical symptoms, serum thyroxine and TRAb, thyroid ultrasound and orbital computed tomography. Ficoll-Paque density gradient centrifugation was used to isolate PBMCs from approximately 10 ml of fresh peripheral blood. Trizol reagent was used to extract total RNA, and RNA quality was then checked on an Agilent 2100 Bioanalyzer. Remarks on this clonotype: It lacks a known antigen. Since a much larger clone is just one base distant, this may be a read error.

As encoded in the germline V gene (reference sequence), CDR1 is SEHNR while CDR2 is FQNEAQ. Spanning cysteine to phenylalanine, the CDR3 consists of 19 amino acids. Of all the DNA, just the CDR3 is kept, 57 bases in frame from base 1. This sequence was found in a man between 45 and 60 years old with Graves' hyperthyroidism. Input material: blood. Recombination linked TRBV7-9 to TRBJ2-2, and 9 bases in between align with TRBD1. The DNA sequence follows: TGTGCCAGCAGACCGAGACAGGGGGGACTCTCTCCGAACACCGAGGAGCTGTTTTTT. Translated, it gives CASRPRQGGLSPNTEELFF.